The T cell receptor (beta chain) described here comes from a study of beta chain features in type 1 diabetes. The study, taken as a whole, reports: TCRB CDR3s were moderately but significantly shorter in Type 1 diabetes patients in all four CD4+ subsets. Compared with healthy donors, patients appeared to share more similar naive, central memory and regulatory TCRB repertoires.

The whole isolated RNA underwent reverse transcription, so sequencing captured expressed TCRB transcripts. TCRdb's copy holds only in-frame clones and misses some; the assay was immunoSEQ multiplex PCR. The table lists about 640,000 clones, around 11% of them singletons. CDR1 SGHNT and CDR2 YYREEE come from the germline V gene (reference sequence). Trimming removed 2 bases from V and 6 bases from J, with 17 bases in between. The CDR3 totals 16 residues. Regarding this clone: What it binds is unknown.

Sequenced input: naive CD4+ T cells from blood. The sequence was collected from a man aged 25 to 40 with type 1 diabetes. V and J are TRBV5-4 and TRBJ2-2; TRBD1 might be the D (6 bases). As DNA, the CDR3 is TGTGCCAGCAGCTTCCCTGGGACATCGTTCCCCGGGGAGCTGTTTTTT. Protein sequence: CASSFPGTSFPGELFF. The full variable domain, in which reference TRBV5-4 and TRBJ2-2 provide the parts outside the CDR3, is ETGVTQSPTHLIKTRGQQVTLRCSSQSGHNTVSWYQQALGQGPQFIFQYYREEENGRGNFPPRFSGLQFPNYSSELNVNALELDDSALYLCASSFPGTSFPGELFFGEGSRLTVL.